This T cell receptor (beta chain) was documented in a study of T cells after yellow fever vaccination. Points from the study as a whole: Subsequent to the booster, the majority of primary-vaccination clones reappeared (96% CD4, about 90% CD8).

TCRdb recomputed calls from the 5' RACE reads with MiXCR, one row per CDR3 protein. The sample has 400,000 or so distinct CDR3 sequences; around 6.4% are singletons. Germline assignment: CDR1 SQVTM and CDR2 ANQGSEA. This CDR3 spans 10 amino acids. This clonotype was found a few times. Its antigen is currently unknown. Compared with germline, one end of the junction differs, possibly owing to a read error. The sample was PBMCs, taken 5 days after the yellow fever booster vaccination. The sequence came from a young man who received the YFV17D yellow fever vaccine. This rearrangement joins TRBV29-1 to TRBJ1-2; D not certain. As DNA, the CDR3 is TGCAGCGTTGGAGTCTGGGAACACCAGTTC. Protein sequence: CSVGVWEHQF.